This record looks at one TCR beta chain sequence and its context. UMI-labeled TRB cDNA libraries were prepared by 5' RACE. TCRdb re-called the 5' RACE reads and gives one entry per CDR3 protein, without DNA. This table lists about 62,000 distinct CDR3 sequences. The sample originates from a study of CXCR3-negative and CXCR3-positive naive CD8 T cells. Sequencing was carried out using naive CXCR3- CD8+ T cells from blood. As for subset: CD45RO-CCR7+CD27+CD95- naive CD8+ T cells lacking CXCR3 (TNR3-). This receptor was identified in a human donor in good health. Some clones in this sample may be carry-over from other donors' samples.

The CDR3 loop reads CAWSQGSGYEQYF. The V gene is TRBV30, the J gene TRBJ2-7; TCRdb's D gene call, TRBD1, goes unchecked for lack of DNA. This CDR3 is built from 13 residues. Germline V CDR1 and CDR2: GTSNPN, SVGIG (reference sequence).